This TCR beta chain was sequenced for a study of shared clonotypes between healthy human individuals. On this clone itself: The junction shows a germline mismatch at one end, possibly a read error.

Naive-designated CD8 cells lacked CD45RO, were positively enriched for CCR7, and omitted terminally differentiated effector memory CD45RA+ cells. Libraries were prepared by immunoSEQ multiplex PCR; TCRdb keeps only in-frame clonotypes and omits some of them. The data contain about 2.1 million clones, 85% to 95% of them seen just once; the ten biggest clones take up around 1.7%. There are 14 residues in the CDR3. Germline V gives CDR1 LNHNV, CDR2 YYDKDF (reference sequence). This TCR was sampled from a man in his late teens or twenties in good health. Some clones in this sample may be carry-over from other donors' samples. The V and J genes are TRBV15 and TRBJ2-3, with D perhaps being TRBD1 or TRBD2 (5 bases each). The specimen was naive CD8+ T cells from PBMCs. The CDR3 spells CATSRETSGTYQVF. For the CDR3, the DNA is TGTGCCACCAGCAGAGAGACTTCCGGGACCTACCAGGTTTTT.